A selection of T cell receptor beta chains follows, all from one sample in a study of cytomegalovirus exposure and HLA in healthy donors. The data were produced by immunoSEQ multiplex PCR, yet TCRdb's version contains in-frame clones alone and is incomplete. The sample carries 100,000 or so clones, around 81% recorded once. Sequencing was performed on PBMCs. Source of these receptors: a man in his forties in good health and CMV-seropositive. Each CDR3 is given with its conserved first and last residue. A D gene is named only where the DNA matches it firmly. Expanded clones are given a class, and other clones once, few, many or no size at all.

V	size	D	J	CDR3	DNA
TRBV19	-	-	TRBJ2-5	CASSTVQETQYF	TGTGCCTCCTCGACAGTCCAAGAGACCCAGTACTTC
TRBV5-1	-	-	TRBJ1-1	CASSLDPPGINTEAFF	TGCGCCAGCAGCTTGGACCCCCCGGGGATAAACACTGAAGCTTTCTTT
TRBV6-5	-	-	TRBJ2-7	CASSYRQMGGYEQYF	TGTGCCAGCAGTTATAGGCAAATGGGGGGCTACGAGCAGTACTTC
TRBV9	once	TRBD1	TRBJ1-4	CASSLGQAFGKLFF	TGTGCCAGCAGCCTGGGACAGGCCTTTGGGAAACTGTTTTTT
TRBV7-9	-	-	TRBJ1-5	CASSSAGGIGNQPQHF	TGTGCCAGCAGCTCCGCGGGGGGTATCGGCAATCAGCCCCAGCATTTT
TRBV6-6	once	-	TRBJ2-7	CASSSTPGFEQYF	TGTGCCAGCAGTTCCACCCCAGGGTTCGAGCAGTACTTC
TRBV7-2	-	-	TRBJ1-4	CASSLYRNEKLFF	TGTGCCAGCAGCTTATATAGAAATGAAAAACTGTTTTTT
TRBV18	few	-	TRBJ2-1	CASSPQGILRGEQFF	TGTGCCAGCTCACCACAGGGGATTCTTAGGGGTGAGCAGTTCTTC
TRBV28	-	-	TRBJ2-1	CASSLPGSYNEQFF	TGTGCCAGCAGTTTGCCGGGCTCCTACAATGAGCAGTTCTTC
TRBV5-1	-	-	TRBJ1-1	CASSETQGEAFF	TGCGCCAGCAGCGAAACGCAGGGGGAAGCTTTCTTT
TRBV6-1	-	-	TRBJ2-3	CASSEAGSPSTDTQYF	TGTGCCAGCAGTGAAGCGGGCAGTCCTAGCACAGATACGCAGTATTTT
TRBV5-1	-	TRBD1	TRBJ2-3	CASSWTGGTDTQYF	TGCGCCAGCAGCTGGACAGGGGGCACAGATACGCAGTATTTT
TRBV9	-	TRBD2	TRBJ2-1	CASSVVSLAGNEQFF	TGTGCCAGCAGCGTAGTGTCACTAGCGGGCAATGAGCAGTTCTTC
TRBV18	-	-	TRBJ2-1	CASSPTGGDNEQFF	TGTGCCAGCTCACCCACAGGGGGGGACAATGAGCAGTTCTTC
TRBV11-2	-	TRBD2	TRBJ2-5	CASSLDLAGETQYF	TGTGCCAGCAGCTTGGACCTAGCGGGGGAGACCCAGTACTTC
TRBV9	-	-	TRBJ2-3	CASSVQLTSTDTQYF	TGTGCCAGCAGCGTACAACTGACTAGCACAGATACGCAGTATTTT
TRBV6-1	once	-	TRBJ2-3	CASIDPLRTDTQYF	TGTGCCAGCATCGATCCCCTTAGAACAGATACGCAGTATTTT
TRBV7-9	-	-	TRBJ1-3	CASSLAVGGGISGNTIYF	TGTGCCAGCAGCTTAGCGGTGGGGGGTGGAATCTCTGGAAACACCATATATTTT
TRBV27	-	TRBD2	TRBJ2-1	CASRTTGGGAHNEQFF	TGTGCCAGCAGGACGACTGGCGGGGGGGCCCACAATGAGCAGTTCTTC
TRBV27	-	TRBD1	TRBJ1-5	CASSSRTGSGNQPQHF	TGTGCCAGCAGTTCCAGGACAGGGAGCGGCAATCAGCCCCAGCATTTT
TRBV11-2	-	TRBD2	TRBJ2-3	CASSLDLAGGLTDTQYF	TGTGCCAGCAGCTTAGATCTAGCGGGGGGTTTAACAGATACGCAGTATTTT
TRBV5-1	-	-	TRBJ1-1	CASSYRDTNTEAFF	TGCGCCAGCAGCTACCGGGACACCAACACTGAAGCTTTCTTT
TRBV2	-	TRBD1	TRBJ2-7	CASKLGQGANYEQYF	TGTGCCAGCAAATTAGGACAGGGGGCGAATTACGAGCAGTACTTC
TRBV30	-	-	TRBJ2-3	CAWSPRGATQYF	TGTGCCTGGAGTCCTCGGGGGGCGACGCAGTATTTT
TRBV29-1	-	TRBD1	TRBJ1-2	CSVPEDRGHYGYTF	TGCAGCGTCCCAGAGGACAGGGGACACTATGGCTACACCTTC
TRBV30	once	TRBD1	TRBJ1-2	CAWSPTGNYGYTF	TGTGCCTGGAGTCCGACAGGGAACTATGGCTACACCTTC
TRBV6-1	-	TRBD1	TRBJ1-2	CASLPGQNYGYTF	TGTGCCAGCCTGCCGGGACAGAACTATGGCTACACCTTC
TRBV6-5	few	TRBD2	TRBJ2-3	CASSLTSGGPLDTQYF	TGTGCCAGCAGTTTGACTAGCGGGGGGCCCCTAGATACGCAGTATTTT
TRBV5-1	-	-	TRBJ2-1	CASSLAVSLADEQFF	TGCGCCAGCAGCTTGGCCGTTTCGTTGGCGGATGAGCAGTTCTTC
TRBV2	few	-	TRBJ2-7	CASMTSGTEQYF	TGTGCCAGCATGACCTCCGGGACTGAACAGTACTTC
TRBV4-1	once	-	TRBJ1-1	CASSQTARSEPPGTEAFF	TGCGCCAGCAGCCAAACCGCCCGAAGCGAGCCCCCGGGCACTGAAGCTTTCTTT
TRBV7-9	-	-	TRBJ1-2	CASSPRPTANYGYTF	TGTGCCAGCAGCCCAAGACCTACAGCTAACTATGGCTACACCTTC
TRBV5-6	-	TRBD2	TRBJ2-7	CASSFGRGEQYF	TGTGCCAGCAGCTTCGGGAGGGGCGAGCAGTACTTC
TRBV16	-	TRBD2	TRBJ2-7	CASSQPGLAYEQYF	TGTGCCAGCAGCCAACCGGGACTAGCTTACGAGCAGTACTTC
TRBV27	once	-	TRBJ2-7	CASSLSSAVTYEQYF	TGTGCCAGCAGTTTATCGAGCGCGGTGACCTACGAGCAGTACTTC
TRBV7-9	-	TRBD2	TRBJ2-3	CASSSLRGGGDTQYF	TGTGCCAGCAGCTCATTGCGGGGGGGCGGGGATACGCAGTATTTT
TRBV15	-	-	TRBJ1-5	CATSRDLGEPQHF	TGTGCCACCAGCAGAGATCTCGGGGAGCCCCAGCATTTT
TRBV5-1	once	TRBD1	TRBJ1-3	CASSLAAGTGTSGNTIYF	TGCGCCAGCAGCTTGGCCGCCGGGACAGGGACGAGTGGAAACACCATATATTTT
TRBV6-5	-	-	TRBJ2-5	CASSPVVLEETQYF	TGTGCCAGCAGTCCCGTTGTGTTAGAAGAGACCCAGTACTTC
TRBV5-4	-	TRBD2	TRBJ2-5	CASSPRGGRGAETQYF	TGTGCCAGCAGCCCTCGGGGGGGGAGGGGAGCAGAGACCCAGTACTTC
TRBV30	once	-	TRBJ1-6	CAWTGTPNSPLHF	TGTGCCTGGACCGGGACACCTAATTCACCCCTCCACTTT
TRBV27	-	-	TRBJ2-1	CASSLRAHYNEQFF	TGTGCCAGCAGTTTGCGGGCACACTACAATGAGCAGTTCTTC
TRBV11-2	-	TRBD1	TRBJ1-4	CASSFRDSQYEKLFF	TGTGCCAGCAGCTTTCGGGACAGCCAATATGAAAAACTGTTTTTT
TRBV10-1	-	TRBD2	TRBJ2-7	CASSEGPAGSSGDYEQYF	TGCGCCAGCAGTGAGGGGCCAGCGGGATCCTCCGGTGACTACGAGCAGTACTTC
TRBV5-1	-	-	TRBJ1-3	CASSLVQGSGNTIYF	TGCGCCAGCAGCTTGGTCCAGGGCTCTGGAAACACCATATATTTT